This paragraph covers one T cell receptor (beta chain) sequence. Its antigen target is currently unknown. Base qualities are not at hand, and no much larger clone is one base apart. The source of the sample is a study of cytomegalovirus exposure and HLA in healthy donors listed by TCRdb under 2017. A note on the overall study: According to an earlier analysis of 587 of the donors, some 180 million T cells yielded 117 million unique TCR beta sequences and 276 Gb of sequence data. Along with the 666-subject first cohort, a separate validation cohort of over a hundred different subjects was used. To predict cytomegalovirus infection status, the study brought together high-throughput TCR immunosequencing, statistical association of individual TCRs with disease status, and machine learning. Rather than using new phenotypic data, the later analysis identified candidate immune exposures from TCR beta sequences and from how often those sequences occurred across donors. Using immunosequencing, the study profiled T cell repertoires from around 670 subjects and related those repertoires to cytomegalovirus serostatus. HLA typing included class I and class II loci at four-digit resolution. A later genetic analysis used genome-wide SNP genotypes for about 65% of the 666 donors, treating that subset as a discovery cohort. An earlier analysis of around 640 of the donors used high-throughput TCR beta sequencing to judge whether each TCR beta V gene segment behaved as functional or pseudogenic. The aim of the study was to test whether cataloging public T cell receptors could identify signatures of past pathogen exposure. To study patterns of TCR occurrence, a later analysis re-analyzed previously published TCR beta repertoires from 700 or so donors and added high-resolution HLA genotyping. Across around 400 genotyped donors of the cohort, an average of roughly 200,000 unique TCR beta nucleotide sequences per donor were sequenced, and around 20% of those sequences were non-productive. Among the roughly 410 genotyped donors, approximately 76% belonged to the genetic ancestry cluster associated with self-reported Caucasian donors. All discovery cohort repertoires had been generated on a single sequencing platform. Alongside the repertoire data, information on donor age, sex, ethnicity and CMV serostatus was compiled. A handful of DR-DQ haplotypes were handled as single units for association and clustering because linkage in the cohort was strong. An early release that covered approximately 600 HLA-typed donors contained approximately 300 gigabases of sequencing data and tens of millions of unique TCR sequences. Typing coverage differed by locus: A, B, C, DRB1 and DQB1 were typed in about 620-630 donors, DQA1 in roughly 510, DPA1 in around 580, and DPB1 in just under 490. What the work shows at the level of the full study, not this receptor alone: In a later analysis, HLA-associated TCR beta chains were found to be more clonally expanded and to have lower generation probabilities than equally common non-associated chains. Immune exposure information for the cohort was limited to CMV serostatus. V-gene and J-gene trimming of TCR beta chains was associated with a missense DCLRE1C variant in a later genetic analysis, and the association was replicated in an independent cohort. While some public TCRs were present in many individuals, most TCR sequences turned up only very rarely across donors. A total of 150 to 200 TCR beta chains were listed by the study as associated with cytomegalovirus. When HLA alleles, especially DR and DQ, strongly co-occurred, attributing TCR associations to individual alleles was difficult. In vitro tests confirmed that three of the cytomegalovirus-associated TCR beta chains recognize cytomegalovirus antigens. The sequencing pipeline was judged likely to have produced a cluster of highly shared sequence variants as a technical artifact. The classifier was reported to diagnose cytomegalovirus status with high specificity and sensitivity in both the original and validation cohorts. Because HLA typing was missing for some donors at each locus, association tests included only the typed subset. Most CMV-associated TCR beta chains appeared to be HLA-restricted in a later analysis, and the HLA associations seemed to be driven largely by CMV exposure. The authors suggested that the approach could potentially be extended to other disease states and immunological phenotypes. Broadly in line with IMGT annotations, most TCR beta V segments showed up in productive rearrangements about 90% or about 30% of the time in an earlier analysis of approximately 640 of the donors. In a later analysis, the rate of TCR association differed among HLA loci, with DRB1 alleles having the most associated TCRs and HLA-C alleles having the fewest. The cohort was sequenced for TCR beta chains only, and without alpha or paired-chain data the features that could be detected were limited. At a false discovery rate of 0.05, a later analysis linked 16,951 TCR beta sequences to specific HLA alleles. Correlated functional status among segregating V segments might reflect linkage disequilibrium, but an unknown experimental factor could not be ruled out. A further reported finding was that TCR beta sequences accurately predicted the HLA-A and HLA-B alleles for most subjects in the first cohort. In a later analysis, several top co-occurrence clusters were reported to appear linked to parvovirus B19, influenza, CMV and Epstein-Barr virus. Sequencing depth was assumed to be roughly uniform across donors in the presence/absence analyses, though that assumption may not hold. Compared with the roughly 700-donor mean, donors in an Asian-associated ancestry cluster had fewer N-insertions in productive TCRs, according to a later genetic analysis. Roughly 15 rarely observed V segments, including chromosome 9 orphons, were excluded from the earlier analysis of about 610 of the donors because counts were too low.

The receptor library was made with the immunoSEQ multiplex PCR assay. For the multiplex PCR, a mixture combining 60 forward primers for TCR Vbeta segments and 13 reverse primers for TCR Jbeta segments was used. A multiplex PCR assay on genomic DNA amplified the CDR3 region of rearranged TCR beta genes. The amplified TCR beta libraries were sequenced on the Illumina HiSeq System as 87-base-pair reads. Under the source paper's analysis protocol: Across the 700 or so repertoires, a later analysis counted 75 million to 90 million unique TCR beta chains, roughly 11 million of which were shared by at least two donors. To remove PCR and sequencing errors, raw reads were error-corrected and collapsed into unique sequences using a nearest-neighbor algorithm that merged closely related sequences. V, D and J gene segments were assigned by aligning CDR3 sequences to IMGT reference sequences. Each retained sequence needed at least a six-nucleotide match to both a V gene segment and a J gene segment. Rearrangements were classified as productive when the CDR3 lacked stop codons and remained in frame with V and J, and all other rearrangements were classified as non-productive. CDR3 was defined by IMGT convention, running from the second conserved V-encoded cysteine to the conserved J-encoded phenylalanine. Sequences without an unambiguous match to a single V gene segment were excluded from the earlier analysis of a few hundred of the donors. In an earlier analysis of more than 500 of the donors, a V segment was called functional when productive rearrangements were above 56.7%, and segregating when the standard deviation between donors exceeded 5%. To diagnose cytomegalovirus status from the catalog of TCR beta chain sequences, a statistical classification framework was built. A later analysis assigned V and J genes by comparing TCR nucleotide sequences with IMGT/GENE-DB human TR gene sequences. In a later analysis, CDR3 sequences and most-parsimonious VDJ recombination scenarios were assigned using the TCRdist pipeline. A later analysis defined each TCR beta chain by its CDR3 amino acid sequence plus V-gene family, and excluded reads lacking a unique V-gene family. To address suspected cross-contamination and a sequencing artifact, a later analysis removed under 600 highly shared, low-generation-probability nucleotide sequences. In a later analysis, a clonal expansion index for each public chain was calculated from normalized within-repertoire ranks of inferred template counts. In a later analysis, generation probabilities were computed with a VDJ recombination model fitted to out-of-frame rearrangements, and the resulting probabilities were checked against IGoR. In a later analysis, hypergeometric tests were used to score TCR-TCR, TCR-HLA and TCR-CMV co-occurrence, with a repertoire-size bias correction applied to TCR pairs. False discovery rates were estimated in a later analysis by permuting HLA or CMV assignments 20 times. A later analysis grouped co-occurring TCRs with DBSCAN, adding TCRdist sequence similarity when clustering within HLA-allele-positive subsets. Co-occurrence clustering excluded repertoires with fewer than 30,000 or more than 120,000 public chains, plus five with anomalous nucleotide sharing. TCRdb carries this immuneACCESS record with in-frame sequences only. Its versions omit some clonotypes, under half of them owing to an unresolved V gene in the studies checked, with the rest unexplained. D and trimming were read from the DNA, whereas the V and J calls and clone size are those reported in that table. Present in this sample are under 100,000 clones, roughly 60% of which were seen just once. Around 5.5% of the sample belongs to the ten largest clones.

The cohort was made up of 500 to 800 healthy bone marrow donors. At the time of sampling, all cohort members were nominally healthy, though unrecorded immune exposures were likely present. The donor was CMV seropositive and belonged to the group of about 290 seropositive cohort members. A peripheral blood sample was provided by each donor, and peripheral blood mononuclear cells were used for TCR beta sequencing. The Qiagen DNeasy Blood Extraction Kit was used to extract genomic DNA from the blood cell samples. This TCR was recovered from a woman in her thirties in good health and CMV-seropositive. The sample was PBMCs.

The nucleotide sequence reads as follows: TGTGCCAGTAGTATTCGCCAGGGAGGAGGGAATAATTCACCCCTCCACTTT. Its translation is CASSIRQGGGNNSPLHF. The chain is assembled from TRBV19 and TRBJ1-6; possibly the D gene is TRBD1, per 5 matching bases. Spanning cysteine to phenylalanine, the CDR3 consists of 17 amino acids. CDR3 DNA only is kept here, 51 bases in frame from base 1. V is cut by 3 bases and J by 5 bases, and the space between the germline ends is 17 bases. The germline V gene (reference sequence) provides CDR1 LNHDA and CDR2 SQIVND.